This T cell receptor (beta chain) was identified in a study of tumor-infiltrating lymphocytes in primary liver carcinoma. Study-wide results and limits: For tumor-adjacent and tumor-blood pairs, overlap was less than that seen for tumor region pairs.

The CDR3 totals 15 residues. Germline loops: CDR1 SGHAT, CDR2 FQNNGV. The tissue used was unsorted bulk material of about 19-34 mg. RNA and DNA were co-extracted from it with the AllPrep DNA/RNA mini kit. Those sampled were patients whose primary liver carcinoma was treated by surgical resection. With a constant-region primer, TCR beta cDNA was made from approximately 510 ng of total RNA. Three rounds of nested multiplex PCR with slightly modified ARM-PCR produced TCR beta libraries. Two initial PCR rounds of approximately 10 cycles each paired TRBV1-TRBV30 forward primers with a C-beta reverse primer. TCRdb ran MiXCR on the multiplex PCR reads and lists one entry per CDR3 protein. The sample records roughly 20,000 distinct CDR3 sequences, almost 80% being singletons. Points on this clonotype: Its cognate antigen is unknown. A read error may account for a junction end that differs from germline.

Sequencing used liver tumor tissue from sampling region 4. The subset here: tumor region T4, right-lateral pole. The origin of this receptor is a woman in her thirties with primary liver carcinoma and hepatitis B virus infection. J is TRBJ1-3 and V is TRBV11-2; D is unresolved. CDR3 in amino acids: CVSSLYRETGTTIYF. The CDR3 DNA is TGTGTCAGCAGCTTATACAGAGAGACTGGAACCACCATATATTTT.